The sequence of this T cell receptor beta chain was determined in a study of blood T cell repertoires in COVID-19. Study details: COVID-19 samples from acute and convalescent phases originated in the United States, Italy and Spain.

The germline V gene encodes CDR1 LNHDA and CDR2 SQIVND (reference sequence). This CDR3 has 16 residues. Trimming at V came to 8 bases and at J to 0 bases, leaving 6 bases not matched to a gene. Per the original methods: The authors estimated nucleated cell counts from reference gene primer amplification. Produced via immunoSEQ multiplex PCR; TCRdb's table is partial and in-frame only. That table gives V, J and clone size, and the DNA gave D and trimming. The table shows about 160,000 clones, with approximately 84% occurring only once. This chain uses TRBV19 with TRBJ2-1, with 11 bases lining up with TRBD2. The source material was peripheral blood. This sequence was found in a woman of 80 years or more with acute or convalescent COVID-19. The CDR3 spells CASLETSGSSYNEQFF. CDR3 nucleotides: TGTGCCAGTCTGGAAACTAGCGGGAGCTCCTACAATGAGCAGTTCTTC.